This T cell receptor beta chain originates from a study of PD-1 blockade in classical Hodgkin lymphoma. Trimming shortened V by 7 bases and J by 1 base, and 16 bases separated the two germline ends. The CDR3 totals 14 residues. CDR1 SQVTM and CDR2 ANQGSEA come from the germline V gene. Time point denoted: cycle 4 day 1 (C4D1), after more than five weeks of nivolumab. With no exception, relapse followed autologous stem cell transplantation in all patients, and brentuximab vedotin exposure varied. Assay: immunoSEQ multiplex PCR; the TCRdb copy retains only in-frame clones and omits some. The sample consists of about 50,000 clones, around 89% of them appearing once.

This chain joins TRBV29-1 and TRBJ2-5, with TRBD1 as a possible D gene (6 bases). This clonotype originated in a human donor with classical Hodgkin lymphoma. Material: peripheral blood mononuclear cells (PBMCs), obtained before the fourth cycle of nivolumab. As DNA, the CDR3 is TGCAGCGCCTCGAACAGGGCTAGCCAAGAGACCCAGTACTTC. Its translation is CSASNRASQETQYF.